This passage covers 10 T cell receptor beta chains from one sample sequenced in a study of T cells after yellow fever vaccination. TCRdb reprocessed the 5' RACE reads with MiXCR, giving one entry per CDR3 protein. The sample holds 50,000 to 75,000 distinct CDR3 sequences; roughly 6.9% are singletons and the top ten take roughly two fifths. The source was CD8+ T cells sorted from PBMCs, collected on the day of the first yellow fever vaccination. These receptors all come from a man between 18 and 29 years old who received the YFV17D yellow fever vaccine.

This clonotype was counted at least ten times. The chain carries TRBV15 and TRBJ1-5; possible D gene TRBD1, 6 bases. CDR1 is LNHNV and CDR2 is YYDKDF in the germline V gene (reference sequence). The CDR3 is made up of 16 amino acids. V lost 5 bases and J lost 3, with 17 bases in between. The CDR3 loop reads CATSPRGGTFNQPQHF. DNA of the CDR3: TGTGCCACCAGCCCCCGAGGGGGGACCTTCAATCAGCCCCAGCATTTT. The complete variable domain, with remaining parts taken from reference TRBV15 and TRBJ1-5, reads DAMVIQNPRYQVTQFGKPVTLSCSQTLNHNVMYWYQQKSSQAPKLLFHYYDKDFNNEADTPDNFQSRRPNTSFCFLDIRSPGLGDTAMYLCATSPRGGTFNQPQHFGDGTRLSIL.

This clonotype was seen only a few times. The chain employs TRBV13 and TRBJ2-7, with D possibly matching TRBD2 (5 bases). The length of the CDR3 is 13 residues. V was clipped by 6 bases and J by 2 bases, with 11 bases between them. Per germline, CDR1 PRHDT and CDR2 FYEKMQ (reference sequence). CDR3 bases: TGTGCCAGCAGTGAACTAGACACCTACGAGCAGTACTTC. Amino acid sequence: CASSELDTYEQYF.

The rearrangement uses TRBV11-2 and TRBJ2-4; 7 bases line up with TRBD2. This CDR3 has 19 amino acids. The trim removed 1 base at V and 4 bases at J, leaving 16 bases unmatched. CDR1 and CDR2 from the germline V gene are SGHAT and FQNNGV. The CDR3, as DNA: TGTGCCAGCAGCTTAGGTGTCTGGGCGAGCTTGGGGGGGAAAAACATTCAGTACTTC. Its protein product is CASSLGVWASLGGKNIQYF. The variable domain in full, completed from reference TRBV11-2 and TRBJ2-4, reads EAGVAQSPRYKIIEKRQSVAFWCNPISGHATLYWYQQILGQGPKLLIQFQNNGVVDDSQLPKDRFSAERLKGVDSTLKIQPAKLEDSAVYLCASSLGVWASLGGKNIQYFGAGTRLSVL.

This clonotype was detected only a few times. This chain links TRBV15 with TRBJ2-6, with D perhaps given as TRBD1 or TRBD2 (5 bases each). CDR3 length: 15 amino acids. Trimming left V 5 bases short and J 0 bases short, with 8 bases between. Per germline, CDR1 LNHNV and CDR2 YYDKDF (reference sequence). DNA of the CDR3: TGTGCCACCAGCGGGGGTCCCTCTGGGGCCAACGTCCTGACTTTC. Translation: CATSGGPSGANVLTF.

This clonotype was detected many times. The chain recombines TRBV12-3 or TRBV12-4 with TRBJ2-3; the match to TRBD1 covers 7 bases. V gave up 4 bases and J gave up 5 bases; unmatched junction bases: 12. This CDR3 is built from 16 residues. Here the CDR3 DNA reads TGTGCCAGCAGTTCCGGGACAGCGTTCTTCAAAGATACGCAGTATTTT. This translates into CASSSGTAFFKDTQYF.

This clonotype was counted many times. The CDR3 loop reads CASSYSLGPTDTQYF. The CDR3 DNA is TGTGCCAGCAGTTACTCGTTGGGCCCGACAGATACGCAGTATTTT. The V gene is TRBV6-5, the J gene TRBJ2-3; D gene uncertain. The CDR3 is 15 amino acids. Germline V gene sequence: CDR1 MNHEY, CDR2 SVGAGI. V lost 0 bases and J 3 bases, leaving 10 bases between the germline ends.

The V call is TRBV7-2, the J call TRBJ2-1, with D possibly being TRBD2 (7 bases). V lost 5 bases, J lost 10 bases, and 24 bases lay in between. The CDR3 contains 16 residues. Germline V gene lookup returns CDR1 SGHTA and CDR2 FQGNSA. CDR3 sequence reads: CASSPEPGGTRAEQFF. The CDR3 nucleotides read TGTGCCAGCAGCCCCGAGCCGGGGGGCACACGGGCAGAGCAGTTCTTC.

This clonotype has a count of ten or more. The chain employs TRBV3-1 and TRBJ2-3; TRBD2 might be the D (6 bases). Per the germline V gene, CDR1 is LGHDT and CDR2 is YNNKEL (reference sequence). Trimming pared 0 bases from V and 4 bases from J, leaving 17 bases between. CDR3 length equals 17 residues. In DNA form, the CDR3 reads TGTGCCAGCAGCCAAGATCACGGGACTTCTTCTCCAGATACGCAGTATTTT. It codes for CASSQDHGTSSPDTQYF.

This clonotype has at least ten counts. The CDR3 here is CASSTGQGISVEQYV. In nucleotides, the CDR3 is TGTGCCAGCAGTACCGGACAGGGAATTTCGGTCGAGCAGTACGTC. The chain combines TRBV12-3 or TRBV12-4 with TRBJ2-7; 8 nucleotides match TRBD1. This CDR3 has 15 residues. With 5 bases clipped from V and 6 bases from J, the junction kept 12 bases outside the gene matches.

In its sample, this clonotype was seen many times. The V and J genes are TRBV4-3 and TRBJ2-7; possibly TRBD1 for D (6 bases). Trimming removed 0 bases at V and 2 bases at J, with 11 bases between. Germline assignment: CDR1 LGHNA and CDR2 YSLEER. The CDR3 loop spans 15 amino acids. The CDR3 DNA sequence: TGCGCCAGCAGCCAAGAAGGAGGACAGACCTACGAGCAGTACTTC. Amino acid sequence: CASSQEGGQTYEQYF.